The T cell receptor (beta chain) described here comes from a study of shared clonotypes between healthy human individuals. In the case of this clone: Its matching antigen is unknown.

Study observations and caveats: The diversity represented, both genetic and in exposure history, was limited by few donors.

Assay: immunoSEQ multiplex PCR; the TCRdb copy retains only in-frame clones and omits some. Of about 2 million clones listed, roughly 94% were seen once; the top ten hold approximately 0.13%. The sequence was obtained from a man younger than 35 in good health. The sample taken for sequencing was naive CD4+ T cells sorted from blood. Regarding subset: CD45RA+ positively selected.

CDR3 bases: TGTGCCAGCAGTGAGACTGATGAGCAGTTCTTC. Its translation is CASSETDEQFF. This sequence joins TRBV2 and TRBJ2-1, with D uncertain. The ends were cut back, 3 bases at V and 8 bases at J, with 5 bases in the middle. Germline CDR1 is SNHLY and CDR2 is FYNNEI. The CDR3 has 11 amino acids.